Listed below are T cell receptor beta chains from one sample, sequenced in a study of blood T cell repertoires in COVID-19. TCRdb's copy holds only in-frame clones and misses some; the assay was immunoSEQ multiplex PCR. Here the sample spans 30,000 to 50,000 clones, around 86% being singletons. The sequenced sample was peripheral blood. Receptors were obtained from a man aged 50-60 years with active or convalescent COVID-19. The CDR3 runs from the conserved cysteine through the conserved F or W. The D gene is left open where the match is weak. Clone size is stated in some rows and not others, as once, few, many or a class when expanded.

V gene	clone size	D gene	CDR3 length	J gene	CDR3 protein	CDR3 DNA
TRBV5-6	-	TRBD1	14	TRBJ1-2	CASSPGQGATSYTF	TGTGCCAGCAGCCCGGGACAGGGGGCGACTTCCTACACCTTC
TRBV5-1	-	TRBD1	14	TRBJ2-2	CASSVGQYTGELFF	TGCGCCAGCAGCGTGGGACAGTACACCGGGGAGCTGTTTTTT
TRBV18	-	-	14	TRBJ1-1	CASSLRGGGSEAFF	TGTGCCAGCTCACTAAGAGGGGGGGGATCTGAAGCTTTCTTT
TRBV7-2	once	-	15	TRBJ2-1	CASSYAKSSYNEQFF	TGTGCCAGCAGCTATGCTAAGAGCTCCTACAATGAGCAGTTCTTC
TRBV2	-	-	13	TRBJ1-6	CASGTYYNSPLHF	TGTGCCAGCGGGACATATTATAATTCACCCCTCCACTTT
TRBV5-4	-	-	16	TRBJ1-1	CASTFGGVMRNTEAFF	TGTGCCAGCACCTTCGGCGGGGTGATGAGGAACACTGAAGCTTTCTTT
TRBV19	-	TRBD2	15	TRBJ2-2	CASRGAGENTGELFF	TGTGCCAGTAGGGGAGCGGGGGAGAACACCGGGGAGCTGTTTTTT
TRBV18	-	-	16	TRBJ1-2	CASSPWTQLEGYGYTF	TGTGCCAGCTCACCATGGACTCAGTTAGAAGGGTATGGCTACACCTTC
TRBV20-1	-	TRBD2	15	TRBJ2-1	CSASPSGGPYNEQFF	TGCAGTGCTAGTCCTAGCGGGGGACCATACAATGAGCAGTTCTTC
TRBV10-3	-	-	15	TRBJ1-1	CAISETRGIDTEAFF	TGTGCCATCAGTGAGACCCGGGGTATAGACACTGAAGCTTTCTTT
TRBV10-3	-	TRBD1	15	TRBJ1-4	CAISEGTGSTEKLFF	TGTGCCATCAGTGAGGGGACAGGGAGTACTGAAAAACTGTTTTTT
TRBV7-2	-	TRBD2	16	TRBJ2-1	CASSLTAGGSYNEQFF	TGTGCCAGCAGCTTAACCGCGGGGGGATCCTACAATGAGCAGTTCTTC